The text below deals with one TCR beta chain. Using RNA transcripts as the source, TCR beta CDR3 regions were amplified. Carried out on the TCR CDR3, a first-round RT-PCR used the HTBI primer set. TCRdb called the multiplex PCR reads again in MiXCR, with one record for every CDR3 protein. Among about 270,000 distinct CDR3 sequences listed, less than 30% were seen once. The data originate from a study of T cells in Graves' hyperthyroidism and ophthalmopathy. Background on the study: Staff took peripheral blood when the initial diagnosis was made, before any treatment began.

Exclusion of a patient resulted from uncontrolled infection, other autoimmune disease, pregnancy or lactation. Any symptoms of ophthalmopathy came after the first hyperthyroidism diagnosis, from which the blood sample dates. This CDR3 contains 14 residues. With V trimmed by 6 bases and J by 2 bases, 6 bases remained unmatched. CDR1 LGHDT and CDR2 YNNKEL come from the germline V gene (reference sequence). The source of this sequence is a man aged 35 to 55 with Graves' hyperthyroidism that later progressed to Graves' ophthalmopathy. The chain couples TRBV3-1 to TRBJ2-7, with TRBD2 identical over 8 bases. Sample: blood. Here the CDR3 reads CASSHPGLAYEQYF. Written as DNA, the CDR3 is TGTGCCAGCAGTCATCCGGGACTAGCCTACGAGCAGTACTTC.